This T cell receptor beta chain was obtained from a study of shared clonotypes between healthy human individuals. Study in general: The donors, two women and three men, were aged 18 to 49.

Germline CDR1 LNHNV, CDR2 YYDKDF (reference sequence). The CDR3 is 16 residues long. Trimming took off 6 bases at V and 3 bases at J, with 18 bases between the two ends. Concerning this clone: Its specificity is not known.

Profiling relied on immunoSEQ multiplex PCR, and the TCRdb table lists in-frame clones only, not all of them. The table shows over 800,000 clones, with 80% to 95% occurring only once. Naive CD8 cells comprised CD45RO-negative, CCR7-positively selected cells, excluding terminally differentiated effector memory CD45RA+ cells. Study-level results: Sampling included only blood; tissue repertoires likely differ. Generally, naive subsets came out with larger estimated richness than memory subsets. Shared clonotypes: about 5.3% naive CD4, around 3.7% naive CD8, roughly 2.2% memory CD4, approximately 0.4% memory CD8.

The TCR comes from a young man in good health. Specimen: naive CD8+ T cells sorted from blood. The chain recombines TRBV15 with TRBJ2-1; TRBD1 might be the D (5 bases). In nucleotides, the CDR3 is TGTGCCACCAGTAAGAGCTTGGACAATTTCTACAATGAGCAGTTCTTC. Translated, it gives CATSKSLDNFYNEQFF.